The clone carrying this T cell receptor (beta chain) appeared a single time. The antigen remains unidentified. Sequenced by immunoSEQ multiplex PCR; TCRdb stores in-frame clones only, minus some. The top ten hold around 4.7% of the sample, which has about 70,000 clones, approximately 80% seen once. The data are from a study of early stage breast cancer tumors. Study summary: ER+/PR+/HER2- status applied to about 75% of the 16 invasive breast tumors. The ER+/PR+/HER2- tumors included 7 or 8 ductal and a few lobular carcinomas.

Study findings and constraints: Compared with adjacent normal breast tissue, tumors showed roughly 2.5-fold greater T cell density and higher clonality. In about 90% of the 16 patients, blood comparison separated tumor from normal breast.

Germline loops: CDR1 SEHNR, CDR2 FQNEAQ (reference sequence). The CDR3 contains 15 residues. V dropped 5 bases and J dropped 0 bases, with 11 bases sitting between them. Source material: blood. V and J are TRBV7-9 and TRBJ1-5; D is possibly TRBD1 (5 bases). The TCR was taken from a person in their 40s with breast cancer. The CDR3 sequence: CASSRGDNSNQPQHF. For the CDR3, the DNA is TGTGCCAGCAGCCGGGGGGATAATAGCAATCAGCCCCAGCATTTT.